Listed below are T cell receptor beta chains from one sample, sequenced in a study of blood T cell repertoires in COVID-19. Clones were sequenced by immunoSEQ multiplex PCR, and TCRdb holds only the in-frame ones, with some missing. The sample consists of about 130,000 clones, over 65% of them appearing once. Sample: PBMCs or T cells enriched from blood (not recorded which). The receptors here all came from a woman aged 50 to 65 who had recovered from COVID-19. Both conserved end residues are part of each CDR3. A D gene is named only where the DNA matches it firmly. Not every row has a clone size; where given, it reads once, few, many or a size class.

size	V	D	J	DNA	CDR3
NA	TRBV7-6	NA	TRBJ1-1	TGTGCCAGCAGCTTTCTCGTGAACACTGAAGCTTTCTTT	CASSFLVNTEAFF
NA	TRBV5-5	NA	TRBJ2-1	TGTGCCAGCAGCTTGTTAAGAGATGAGTTCTTC	CASSLLRDEFF
NA	TRBV30	NA	TRBJ2-7	TGTGCCTGGAGTGTAAATGGGGCCCGCGAGCAGTACTTC	CAWSVNGAREQYF
NA	TRBV23-1	TRBD1	TRBJ1-2	TGCGCCAGCAGAGTCCGGATTGTGGGGCAGGGGGCTGGAGAAGGCTACACCTTC	CASRVRIVGQGAGEGYTF
NA	TRBV29-1	TRBD2	TRBJ2-2	TGCAGCGCAAACCGGGGGGAGATATCGAACACCGGGGAGCTGTTTTTT	CSANRGEISNTGELFF
few	TRBV5-1	TRBD1	TRBJ1-2	TGCGCCAGCAGCGAAGACAGGGGGCGCGGTGGCTACACCTTC	CASSEDRGRGGYTF
NA	TRBV3-1/TRBV3-2	NA	TRBJ2-5	TGTGCCAGCAGCCATTTGGGGGCTCAAGAGACCCAGTACTTC	CASSHLGAQETQYF
NA	TRBV5-1	TRBD1	TRBJ2-7	TGCGCCAGCAGCTTTTTATCGGGACAGGAGAGCCCGCAGCAGTACTTC	CASSFLSGQESPQQYF
NA	TRBV3-1/TRBV3-2	TRBD1	TRBJ1-4	TGTGCCAGCAGCCAAGGTACCAGGGGGGTTGAAAAACTGTTTTTT	CASSQGTRGVEKLFF
NA	TRBV9	TRBD2	TRBJ2-1	TGTGCCAGCAACAGGGGTAGCGGGGGTTCCTACAATGAGCAGTTCTTC	CASNRGSGGSYNEQFF
NA	TRBV21-1	NA	TRBJ1-6	TGTGCCAGGGAGGGACCGTACGGGGACTCCTATAATTCACCCCTCCACTTT	CAREGPYGDSYNSPLHF
NA	TRBV7-6	NA	TRBJ1-2	TGTGCCAGCAGCACGGGACTGACCTATGGCTACACCTTC	CASSTGLTYGYTF
NA	TRBV21-1	NA	TRBJ1-4	TGTGCCAGCAGCAAAGGCAGGGTAGTTTCGACTAATGAAAAACTGTTTTTT	CASSKGRVVSTNEKLFF
many	TRBV1	NA	TRBJ1-2	TGCACCAGCACCAGCCGGGGAGGGAACTATGGCTACACCTTC	CTSTSRGGNYGYTF
NA	TRBV5-1	NA	TRBJ1-1	TGCGCCAGCAGCTTGGCCGCGGAGAGAGTGACTGAAGCTTTCTTT	CASSLAAERVTEAFF
NA	TRBV7-9	TRBD2	TRBJ2-1	TGTGCCAGCAGCTTTAGGGGACTAGGCAATGAGCAGTTCTTC	CASSFRGLGNEQFF
many	TRBV5-6	NA	TRBJ1-6	TGTGCCAGCAGCCTGTACGTAGGGACATTGACTTCACCCCTCCACTTT	CASSLYVGTLTSPLHF
NA	TRBV6-5	NA	TRBJ1-2	TGTGCCAGCGCAGTAACTAACTATGGCTACACCTTC	CASAVTNYGYTF
NA	TRBV28	TRBD1	TRBJ1-4	TGTGCCAGCAGGAGGGGGCCCAATGAAAAACTGTTTTTT	CASRRGPNEKLFF
NA	TRBV3-1/TRBV3-2	NA	TRBJ2-5	TGTGCCAGCAGCCAAGGTGCTGGCCGGGGGACCCAGTACTTC	CASSQGAGRGTQYF
few	TRBV10-2	TRBD1	TRBJ1-1	TGCGCCAGCACTGACAGGGCTATGGGGACTGAAGCTTTCTTT	CASTDRAMGTEAFF
NA	TRBV5-1	NA	TRBJ2-4	TGCGCCAGCAGCTTACTAGGCGGTCTAGCCAAAAACATTCAGTACTTC	CASSLLGGLAKNIQYF
once	TRBV5-1	TRBD2	TRBJ2-3	TGCGCCAGCAGCTTGGTGAGCGGGGGGGCCGCAGATACGCAGTATTTT	CASSLVSGGAADTQYF
NA	TRBV2	NA	TRBJ1-5	TGTGCCAGCAGTCCTCTGTCTTTGACAGCTACCAATCAGCCCCAGCATTTT	CASSPLSLTATNQPQHF